The 15 T cell receptor beta chains given below trace back to one sample, sequenced in a study of blood T cells in healthy people across ages. For the second PCR, which ran for 7 to 11 cycles, a sample-barcoded 5' primer and a J-beta primer mix were used. TCRdb reanalysed the 5' RACE reads using MiXCR and keeps one entry per CDR3 protein. This table has 800,000 to 950,000 distinct CDR3 sequences, under 50% appearing once. Sequenced sample: blood. Receptors were obtained from a man younger than 45 in good health.

The rearrangement joins TRBV7-2 to TRBJ2-4; D assignment may be TRBD1 or TRBD2 (5 bases each). This CDR3 spans 15 amino acids. The ends were cut back, 1 base at V and 2 bases at J, with 9 bases in the middle. Germline V gene lookup returns CDR1 SGHTA and CDR2 FQGNSA. The CDR3 loop reads CASSLGGATKNIQYF. In DNA, the CDR3 is TGTGCCAGCAGCTTAGGAGGGGCTACCAAAAACATTCAGTACTTC. Complete variable domain (other parts from reference TRBV7-2 and TRBJ2-4): GAGVSQSPSNKVTEKGKDVELRCDPISGHTALYWYRQSLGQGLEFLIYFQGNSAPDKSGLPSDRFSAERTGGSVSTLTIQRTQQEDSAVYLCASSLGGATKNIQYFGAGTRLSVL.

This sequence joins TRBV20-1 and TRBJ2-7; 8 nucleotides line up with TRBD2. Germline CDR1 reads DFQATT; CDR2 reads SNEGSKA (reference sequence). The CDR3 totals 14 residues. The V segment lost 7 bases and the J segment 3 bases; nucleotides outside the gene matches: 11. CDR3 bases: TGCAGTGGCAACGCTGCCGGGACTAGCTACGAGCAGTACTTC. Residues: CSGNAAGTSYEQYF.

The chain employs TRBV5-1 and TRBJ2-3; possibly TRBD1 or TRBD2 for D (5 bases each). This CDR3 has 12 amino acids. Germline V gene sequence: CDR1 SGHRS, CDR2 YFSETQ. The V end was cut by 3 bases, the J end by 4 bases, with 6 bases between. In DNA, the CDR3 is TGCGCCAGCAGCTGGGGACCAGATACGCAGTATTTT. It codes for CASSWGPDTQYF.

The rearrangement joins TRBV27 to TRBJ1-5, with a possible D match to TRBD1 (5 bases). The CDR3 sequence is 15 residues long. CDR1 MNHEY and CDR2 SMNVEV come from the germline V gene (reference sequence). V gave up 0 bases and J gave up 7 bases, with 13 bases separating them. CDR3 region: CASSLSIRGRQPQHF. The CDR3 DNA is TGTGCCAGCAGTTTATCGATAAGGGGTAGACAGCCCCAGCATTTT.

This clonotype came up many times. This sequence joins TRBV9 and TRBJ2-1; TRBD2 matches at 9 bases. CDR1 and CDR2 (germline): SGDLS, YYNGEE. The CDR3 is made up of 15 amino acids. Unmatched junction bases numbered 5, after V lost 3 bases and J lost 4 bases. CDR3 protein: CASSASGETYNEQFF. In DNA form, the CDR3 reads TGTGCCAGCAGCGCTAGCGGGGAGACATACAATGAGCAGTTCTTC.

In nucleotides, the CDR3 is TGTGCCTGGAGTGTACTAGGAACCCAGTTCTTC. Its translation: CAWSVLGTQFF. V usage is TRBV30 and J usage is TRBJ2-1; D possibly corresponds to TRBD2 (5 bases). Germline CDR1 is GTSNPN and CDR2 is SVGIG (reference sequence). V was clipped by 0 bases and J by 13 bases, with 10 bases between them. This CDR3 is 11 amino acids long.

The J gene is TRBJ2-3, the V gene TRBV20-1; 8 bases fit TRBD2. CDR1 is DFQATT and CDR2 is SNEGSKA in the germline V gene (reference sequence). The CDR3 contains 15 residues. J gave up 6 bases and V 5 bases, and 13 bases lay outside the gene matches. CDR3: CSAGGGTSISDTQYF. The CDR3 DNA follows: TGCAGTGCTGGGGGCGGGACTAGTATATCCGATACGCAGTATTTT.

This chain joins TRBV14 and TRBJ1-1; 7 positions match TRBD1. CDR3 length: 15 amino acids. Germline V gene sequence: CDR1 SGHDN, CDR2 FVKESK. V trimming: 4 bases; J trimming: 1 base; junction bases outside the gene matches: 6. The CDR3 nucleotides are TGTGCCAGCAGCCGTATAGGGGGCGCGAACACTGAAGCTTTCTTT. As protein: CASSRIGGANTEAFF.

With respect to this clonotype: The junction departs from the called germline gene at one end, perhaps through a read error. The chain carries TRBV4-1 and TRBJ2-7; the D gene is possibly TRBD2 (6 bases). Germline V gene sequence: CDR1 MGHRA, CDR2 YSYEKL. The CDR3 runs to 15 residues. In DNA, the CDR3 is TGCGCCAACAGCCACGCCCCTAGCGCGGCCTACGAGCAGTACTTC. This gives the protein CANSHAPSAAYEQYF.

V is TRBV12-3 or TRBV12-4 and J is TRBJ2-1, with unresolved D. Trimming shortened V by 6 bases and J by 5 bases, and 11 bases separated the two germline ends. The CDR3 extends over 13 amino acids. CDR3 residues: CASRWTMDNEQFF. The CDR3 DNA is TGTGCCAGCAGATGGACCATGGACAATGAGCAGTTCTTC.

This clonotype came up a few times. The CDR3 sequence: CASSQAPQGGYEQYF. The DNA for the CDR3 is TGCGCCAGCAGCCAAGCACCCCAGGGGGGTTACGAGCAGTACTTC. This chain uses TRBV4-3 with TRBJ2-7; TRBD1 is a possible D gene (7 bases). Germline V lookup: CDR1 LGHNA, CDR2 YSLEER. The CDR3 spans 15 residues. Trimming left V 1 base short and J 4 bases short, with 14 bases between.

This clonotype was seen more than once but under ten times. The rearrangement links TRBV2 to TRBJ2-7; TRBD2 matches at 8 bases. V trimming: 8 bases; J trimming: 2 bases; junction bases outside the gene matches: 8. This CDR3 comprises 14 residues. Germline lookup yields CDR1 SNHLY and CDR2 FYNNEI. The CDR3 here is CASGTSGGAYEQYF. The CDR3 bases are TGTGCCAGCGGTACTAGCGGTGGGGCCTACGAGCAGTACTTC.

The J gene is TRBJ2-4, the V gene TRBV20-1; D may be TRBD1 (6 bases). The end of the DNA fits TRBJ2-7 better, so the J call may be wrong. The CDR3 totals 13 residues. Per the germline V gene, CDR1 is DFQATT and CDR2 is SNEGSKA (reference sequence). The CDR3 DNA follows: TGCAGCATAACAGGGTCCCACTCCTACGAGCAGTACTTC. Its protein product is CSITGSHSYEQYF.

The chain uses TRBV4-3 and TRBJ2-1; 10 bases match TRBD2. With 0 bases clipped from V and 6 bases from J, the junction kept 2 bases outside the gene matches. The CDR3 covers 15 residues. From germline, CDR1 is LGHNA and CDR2 YSLEER. CDR3 region: CASSQEGLATNEQFF. The CDR3 bases are TGCGCCAGCAGCCAAGAGGGACTAGCGACCAATGAGCAGTTCTTC.

This chain joins TRBV9 and TRBJ1-2; tentatively, D is TRBD1 (5 bases). The length of the CDR3 is 13 residues. V was pared by 3 bases and J by 8 bases, with 14 bases between. Germline CDR1 reads SGDLS; CDR2 reads YYNGEE. CDR3 sequence reads: CASSAGPLKGYTF. The CDR3 nucleotides read TGTGCCAGCAGCGCGGGACCCCTCAAGGGCTACACCTTC.